A selection of T cell receptor beta chains follows, all from one sample in a study of CD8+CD57+ T cells in acquired aplastic anemia. MiXCR, run by TCRdb on the reads, gives a single entry per CDR3 protein. The sample records roughly 500,000 distinct CDR3 sequences, under 40% being singletons. Sequencing was done on a sample of sorted CD4+, CD8+, or CD8+CD57+ T cells (not recorded which) from PBMCs. The receptor source for this set is a human donor with aplastic anemia. Both conserved end residues are part of each CDR3. D genes are given only for firm matches. Some rows have no size entry. The others give once, few or many, or a class for an expanded clone.

>.|TRBJ1-6|once|TRBV11-2
TGTGCCAGCAGCTTAGGGGGAGCGGGGAAATCACCCCTCCACTTT
CASSLGGAGKSPLHF
>TRBD2|TRBJ2-7|.|TRBV20-1
TGCGGTGCAACTAGCGGGGGACTACGGGGGGGCGAGCAGTACTTC
CGATSGGLRGGEQYF
>.|TRBJ1-4|.|TRBV24-1
TGTGCCACCAGTGATCCCAGGTCGAGGCGGGAAAAACTGTTTTTT
CATSDPRSRREKLFF
>.|TRBJ1-2|few|TRBV12-5
TGTGCTAGTGGTTTGGTTGCCCATGATCGAGTCTATGGCTACACCTTC
CASGLVAHDRVYGYTF
>.|TRBJ1-1|few|TRBV15
TGTGCCAGCAGCTTAGATGGTCCAGGGAGGTACACTGAAGCTTTCTTT
CASSLDGPGRYTEAFF
>.|TRBJ1-1|few|TRBV6-2/TRBV6-3
TGTGCCAGCAGTGGGGAGTTCAACACTGAAGCTTTCTTT
CASSGEFNTEAFF
>.|TRBJ2-2|few|TRBV7-3
TGTGCCAGCAGCTTAATTACTGGATCCGGGGAGCTGTTTTTT
CASSLITGSGELFF
>TRBD1|TRBJ1-4|.|TRBV25-1
TGTGCCAGCAGTGAATCGGGACAGGGTAACGAAAAACTGTTTTTT
CASSESGQGNEKLFF
>.|TRBJ1-5|many|TRBV12-3/TRBV12-4
TGTGCCAGCAGGATCAGGTCCGTAATCGGCAATCAGCCCCAGCATTTT
CASRIRSVIGNQPQHF
>.|TRBJ1-6|many|TRBV9
TGTGCCAGCAGCGTTTCGGGGGTAACATCACCCCTCCACTTT
CASSVSGVTSPLHF
>.|TRBJ2-7|.|TRBV7-6
TGTGCCAGCAGCTTTGGGACAAGGATCTACGAGCAGTACTTC
CASSFGTRIYEQYF
>.|TRBJ2-7|.|TRBV5-1
TGCGCCAGCAGACCGGCCGGGAGCTCCTACGAGCAGTACTTC
CASRPAGSSYEQYF
>TRBD2|TRBJ2-1|few|TRBV5-6
TGTGCCAGCAGCTTGGGGGGACTAGTGGATGAGCAGTTCTTC
CASSLGGLVDEQFF
>TRBD2|TRBJ2-7|many|TRBV29-1
TGCAGCGTCACCAGAGCGGGGATCCCCTACGAGCAGTACTTC
CSVTRAGIPYEQYF
>TRBD1|TRBJ2-1|.|TRBV20-1
TGCAGTGCAATGAACAGGGGGACGCAGTTCTTC
CSAMNRGTQFF
>TRBD1|TRBJ2-1|.|TRBV15
TGTGCCACCAGCCTCGGGACAGGAGCTTACAATGAGCAGTTCTTC
CATSLGTGAYNEQFF
>.|TRBJ1-3|.|TRBV19
TGTGCCAGGGAACAGGGACAAGGAAACACCATATATTTT
CAREQGQGNTIYF
>.|TRBJ2-7|many|TRBV20-1
TGCAGTGCTCGATTAAGAAGGACTCTCTACGAGCAGTACTTC
CSARLRRTLYEQYF
>.|TRBJ2-6|.|TRBV6-2/TRBV6-3
TGTGCCAGCAGTTACTTGGGGGCAGGACGCTCTGGGGCCAACGTCCTGACTTTC
CASSYLGAGRSGANVLTF
>TRBD2|TRBJ2-5|.|TRBV2
TGTGCCAGCACCCCAAGACTAGCGGGGGGCCAAGAGACCCAGTACTTC
CASTPRLAGGQETQYF
>.|TRBJ2-7|.|TRBV10-3
TGTGCCATCAGGGAGACCGACACGTCCTACGAGCAGTACTTC
CAIRETDTSYEQYF
>.|TRBJ2-3|many|TRBV6-4
TGTGCCAGTAGCGCCGAAATCACAGATACGCAGTATTTT
CASSAEITDTQYF
>.|TRBJ1-2|many|TRBV19
TGTGCCAGTAGAAATAAAATCTATGGCTACACCTTC
CASRNKIYGYTF
>.|TRBJ1-2|.|TRBV7-9
TGTGCCAGCAGCTCAGACATTTCTGGCTACACCTTC
CASSSDISGYTF
>.|TRBJ1-2|.|TRBV6-2/TRBV6-3
TGTGCCAGCAGTCCCGGGTCTGGTGGCTACACCTTC
CASSPGSGGYTF
>.|TRBJ2-7|once|TRBV20-1
TGCAGTTATGAGGGGGCCTACGAGCAGTACTTC
CSYEGAYEQYF
>.|TRBJ2-7|.|TRBV5-1
TGCGCCAGCAGCTTGGCCGAAGGGGGTTGGGGAGAGCAGTACTTC
CASSLAEGGWGEQYF
>TRBD1|TRBJ2-2|.|TRBV4-1
TGCGCCAGCAGCCAAGGTGGACAGGGAACCGGGGAGCTGTTTTTT
CASSQGGQGTGELFF
>.|TRBJ1-2|few|TRBV5-5
TGTGCCAGCAGCCCCCGGGACGGTGTCTATGGCTACACCTTC
CASSPRDGVYGYTF
>.|TRBJ1-2|.|TRBV19
TGTGCCAGTAGTATACCAGGGAGCTCCTATGGCTACACCTTC
CASSIPGSSYGYTF
>.|TRBJ2-7|few|TRBV4-2
TGTGCCAGCAGCCAGGTAGACAGGCCCCAGTACTTC
CASSQVDRPQYF
>.|TRBJ2-7|.|TRBV28
TGTGCCAGCAGTTTTGCCTATTACGAGCAGTACTTC
CASSFAYYEQYF
>.|TRBJ2-7|.|TRBV15
TGTGCCACCAGCAGCCGAACAGGAGACTATGAGCAGTACTTC
CATSSRTGDYEQYF
>TRBD1|TRBJ2-1|.|TRBV6-1
TGTGCCAGCAGTGAAGACAGGGGGAAGTTCAATGAGCAGTTCTTC
CASSEDRGKFNEQFF
>TRBD1|TRBJ2-7|many|TRBV2
TGTGCCAGCTGCGAAGACAGGGCCCCCACCTACGAGCAGTACTTC
CASCEDRAPTYEQYF
>.|TRBJ1-5|.|TRBV12-3/TRBV12-4
TGTGCCAGCAGCTCCGGGGGGGGGAGCAATCAGCCCCAGCATTTT
CASSSGGGSNQPQHF
>TRBD2|TRBJ2-5|.|TRBV9
TGTGCCAGCAGCGTAGACGGGGGGGCAAAAGAGACCCAGTACTTC
CASSVDGGAKETQYF
>TRBD2|TRBJ2-1|few|TRBV27
TGTGCCAGCAGTGGAAGCGGGGGGGCCGTTAAGCAGTTCTTC
CASSGSGGAVKQFF
>.|TRBJ2-7|.|TRBV10-3
TGTGCCATCAGTGAGGGAATCTTAGTCCGCGAGCAGTACTTC
CAISEGILVREQYF
>.|TRBJ1-5|many|TRBV20-1
TGCAGTGCTAGATCGGATAGCAATCAGCCCCAGCATTTT
CSARSDSNQPQHF
>.|TRBJ2-3|few|TRBV11-1
TGTGCCAGCAGCTTAGTGGATTGGGGACGCACAGATACGCAGTATTTT
CASSLVDWGRTDTQYF
>TRBD2|TRBJ2-7|.|TRBV6-1
TGTGCCAGCAAGCCTAGCGGGAGTTCGGGGGAGCAGTACTTC
CASKPSGSSGEQYF
>TRBD1|TRBJ2-1|.|TRBV19
TGTGCCAGTAGTCCTCGACAGGGAACCTACAATGAGCAGTTCTTC
CASSPRQGTYNEQFF
>.|TRBJ1-6|.|TRBV30
TGTGCCTGGACCAAAGACAGGAAAGGGAATCCACCCCTCCACTTT
CAWTKDRKGNPPLHF
>TRBD1|TRBJ2-7|few|TRBV25-1
TGTGCCAGCAGTGAATGGGACAGGGGGGTATACGAGCAGTACTTC
CASSEWDRGVYEQYF
>TRBD2|TRBJ2-7|.|TRBV10-3
TGTGCCATCAGTGAGCGAATAGCGGGGGGGGCGGGAGACGAGCAGTACTTC
CAISERIAGGAGDEQYF
>.|TRBJ2-7|many|TRBV7-2
TGTGCCAGCAGCTTTCCGGTAAGCTCCTACGAGCAGTACTTC
CASSFPVSSYEQYF
>TRBD2|TRBJ2-3|.|TRBV5-1
TGCGCCAGCAGCACCAGACTAGCCGCAGTCCTGGATACGCAGTATTTT
CASSTRLAAVLDTQYF